This T cell receptor beta chain was profiled in a study of blood T cell repertoires in COVID-19 (dated by TCRdb to 2020 to 2021). In terms of the full investigation: Collaborator samples came from the United States, Italy and Spain and covered acute and convalescent phases of COVID-19. The material from the prospective study consisted of cDNA or gDNA derived from T cells, B-cell-depleted T cells, or PBMCs. Where available, HLA class I and class II types were obtained from metadata supplied by the sample provider rather than from assay-based typing. The samples were drawn from the first 160 participants of the ongoing ImmuneRACE study and from about 1,200 subjects provided by 6 global collaborators. The repertoires were made available in a free public database intended to serve as a resource for research on the immune response to SARS-CoV-2. Deeply sampled blood TCRbeta repertoires from subjects exposed to, actively infected with, or recovered from COVID-19 were included in the dataset. Sample metadata almost always included a de-identified subject ID, COVID-19 status, age in years and sex.

TCRbeta CDR3 regions were amplified from genomic DNA using the immunoSEQ Assay, a bias-controlled multiplex PCR. On the authors' methods: Nucleated cell counts per sample were estimated from amplification of reference gene primers within the assay. Sequence reads were collapsed and filtered to measure the absolute abundance of every unique TCRbeta CDR3 rearrangement. For each sample, productive Simpson clonality was calculated as the square root of Simpson's diversity index over productive rearrangements. As stored in TCRdb, this immuneACCESS dataset retains in-frame rearrangements with V and J assigned. A fraction of the clones does not appear; measured against another copy, unresolved V genes explain less than half of the discrepancy, and the remainder lacks a known reason. V and J calls plus clone size are reproduced from that table; the DNA served to infer D and trimming. The sample table contains some 490,000 clones; only one count was recorded for less than 90% of them. The top ten hold 7% to 10% of the sample.

Including the terminal cysteine and phenylalanine, the CDR3 comprises 14 residues. This entry keeps only the CDR3 DNA: 42 bases, framed from base 1. The CDR1 and CDR2 encoded by the germline V gene are MNHNS and SASEGT. V loses 1 base, J loses 6 bases, and the germline ends lie 12 bases apart. The research as a whole found: Clinical and demographic metadata were provided uncurated, with the amount varying by source and participant.

As to this clone: It has no known antigen specificity. No base qualities exist here, and no much larger clone lies one base off it.

Participants in the prospective study were aged about 18 to 95 years, lived in some 24 United States geographic areas, and enrolled through a virtual design. In the prospective study, cohorts were assigned on the basis of participant-reported clinical history obtained from a screening survey and a study questionnaire. For ImmuneRACE Cohort 3, a participant was defined as recovered based on two consecutive negative NP/OP PCR tests, clearance by a healthcare professional, or resolution of symptoms. In the prospective study, whole blood, serum and a nasopharyngeal or oropharyngeal swab were collected from each participant by mobile phlebotomists. Over an approximately 2-month period, participants in the prospective study had the option of providing additional blood draws and questionnaires. Before DNA extraction, blood samples from the prospective study were shipped at room temperature or frozen.

The sequence derives from a woman aged 55-69 years who had recovered from COVID-19. Sequenced: PBMCs or T cells enriched from blood (not recorded which). The rearrangement combines TRBV6-1 with TRBJ1-2; 5 matching bases give a weak D call of TRBD1. CDR3 loop: CASSEGGAVNGYTF. The DNA is TGTGCCAGCAGTGAAGGGGGCGCAGTCAATGGCTACACCTTC.